These 18 T cell receptor beta chains were sequenced from one sample in a study of PD-L1 blockade in urothelial cancer. Clones were sequenced by immunoSEQ multiplex PCR, and TCRdb holds only the in-frame ones, with some missing. The sample has around 70,000 clones, 80% to 90% seen once. The sequenced sample was PBMCs, obtained around atezolizumab (anti-PD-L1) treatment. All receptors derive from a man between 65 and 85 years old with urothelial cancer.

The gene calls are TRBV6-5 and TRBJ1-1, with 7 positions matching TRBD1. This CDR3 contains 15 residues. CDR1 MNHEY and CDR2 SVGAGI come from the germline V gene. J lost 2 bases, V lost 4 bases, and 7 bases had no gene match. The chain's CDR3 is CASSSRDSINTEAFF. DNA for the CDR3: TGTGCCAGCAGTTCCAGGGACAGTATCAACACTGAAGCTTTCTTT.

This clone was detected a few times. The genes are TRBV7-6 and TRBJ2-3; 14 positions match TRBD2. The CDR3 contains 17 residues. V lost 2 bases to trimming and J lost 6 bases; unmatched junction nucleotides: 7. Germline V gene sequence: CDR1 SGHVS, CDR2 FNYEAQ. This CDR3 reads CASSLRLAGGPRDTQYF. Written as DNA, the CDR3 is TGTGCCAGCAGCTTACGACTAGCGGGAGGGCCGAGGGATACGCAGTATTTT.

This clone showed up just a few times. V and J are TRBV7-9 and TRBJ1-1, with D maybe TRBD1 (5 bases). Trimming shortened V by 3 bases and J by 2 bases, and 7 bases separated the two germline ends. The germline gives CDR1 SEHNR, CDR2 FQNEAQ (reference sequence). CDR3 length: 13 amino acids. CDR3 in DNA: TGTGCCAGCAGCTTGACAGATAACACTGAAGCTTTCTTT. Its translation: CASSLTDNTEAFF.

The chain uses TRBV27 and TRBJ2-5, with D possibly being TRBD2 (6 bases). V was trimmed by 8 bases and J by 5 bases, leaving 9 bases between them. Per germline, CDR1 MNHEY and CDR2 SMNVEV (reference sequence). This CDR3 spans 11 amino acids. The CDR3 region is CASGRFETQYF. CDR3 in DNA: TGTGCCAGCGGGAGGTTTGAGACCCAGTACTTC.

On this clone itself: Other nucleotide sequences from this sample produce the same CDR3. This chain links TRBV18 with TRBJ1-2, with D tentatively TRBD1 (6 bases). Germline CDR1 reads KGHSH; CDR2 reads LQKENI. Deletions cut 0 bases from V and 1 base from J, with 6 bases between. The length of the CDR3 is 14 residues. The CDR3 region is CASSPPDSNYGYTF. The CDR3 DNA follows: TGTGCCAGCTCACCACCGGACAGTAACTATGGCTACACCTTC. Based on the CDR3 plus reference TRBV18 and TRBJ1-2, the full variable domain is NAGVMQNPRHLVRRRGQEARLRCSPMKGHSHVYWYRQLPEEGLKFMVYLQKENIIDESGMPKERFSAEFPKEGPSILRIQQVVRGDSAAYFCASSPPDSNYGYTFGSGTRLTVV.

The rearrangement uses TRBV2 and TRBJ2-1; D is undetermined. Germline V lookup: CDR1 SNHLY, CDR2 FYNNEI. CDR3 length: 12 residues. Between the trimmed V and J ends, which lost 3 bases and 11 bases, there was a span of 11 bases. CDR3 sequence: CASSDRQTQQFF. CDR3 nucleotide sequence: TGTGCCAGCAGTGATAGGCAGACTCAGCAGTTCTTC.

This chain connects TRBV29-1 to TRBJ2-6; the D gene is possibly TRBD1 (5 bases). V was shortened by 7 bases and J by 0 bases, with 16 bases between the two germline ends. Germline V gene lookup returns CDR1 SQVTM and CDR2 ANQGSEA. The CDR3 is 16 residues long. The CDR3 is CSAREYRTSGANVLTF. DNA for the CDR3: TGCAGCGCCAGGGAATATCGCACCTCTGGGGCCAACGTCCTGACTTTC.

The chain joins TRBV5-1 to TRBJ2-7, with 7 nucleotides matching TRBD2. The CDR3 has 15 residues. V lost 0 bases to trimming and J lost 3 bases; unmatched junction nucleotides: 6. CDR1 and CDR2 (germline): SGHRS, YFSETQ. CDR3 nucleotide sequence: TGCGCCAGCAGCTTGGAAGCGGGGCCAATCTACGAGCAGTACTTC. It codes for CASSLEAGPIYEQYF.

This clone has just one count. This sequence joins TRBV7-2 and TRBJ2-7; 10 bases are a match to TRBD1. Trimming at V came to 2 bases and at J to 2 bases, leaving 6 bases not matched to a gene. This CDR3 has 16 amino acids. Germline CDR1 reads SGHTA; CDR2 reads FQGNSA. In nucleotides, the CDR3 is TGTGCCAGCAGCTTAACGACAGGGGGCGCCGCCTACGAGCAGTACTTC. As protein: CASSLTTGGAAYEQYF.

V is TRBV7-8 and J is TRBJ2-7, with 13 bases that match TRBD2. Looked up from germline, CDR1 is SGHVS and CDR2 is FQNEAQ. This CDR3 comprises 15 residues. The junction had 6 bases not matched to a gene; V was cut back by 5 bases and J by 5 bases. CDR3 residues: CASSILGLAGNEQYF. In nucleotides, the CDR3 is TGTGCCAGCAGCATCCTGGGACTAGCGGGAAACGAGCAGTACTTC.

The chain has TRBV27 and TRBJ2-2, with TRBD2 matching over 7 bases. The CDR3 totals 15 residues. V gave up 6 bases and J gave up 5 bases; unmatched junction bases: 9. Germline CDR1 is MNHEY and CDR2 is SMNVEV (reference sequence). CDR3 sequence: CASRGAGPGTGELFF. The DNA of the CDR3 is TGTGCCAGCAGGGGAGCGGGGCCGGGAACCGGGGAGCTGTTTTTT.

The V call is TRBV27, the J call TRBJ2-7; 8 bases are a match to TRBD1. CDR3 size: 14 residues. J was trimmed by 2 bases and V by 8 bases; bases with no gene match: 8. Germline V lookup: CDR1 MNHEY, CDR2 SMNVEV (reference sequence). The CDR3: CASARTGWAYEQYF. The CDR3 DNA reads as TGTGCCAGCGCACGGACAGGGTGGGCCTACGAGCAGTACTTC.

This rearrangement joins TRBV18 to TRBJ1-1, with D perhaps TRBD1 (5 bases). The germline V gene encodes CDR1 KGHSH and CDR2 LQKENI. Trimming removed 3 bases at V and 2 bases at J, with 16 bases between. The CDR3 has 16 residues. The DNA for the CDR3 is TGTGCCAGCTCACCTGCGCAGGGAGGGTTCAACACTGAAGCTTTCTTT. Protein sequence: CASSPAQGGFNTEAFF.

This clone was observed once. This chain connects TRBV6-1 to TRBJ2-7, with 8 bases lining up with TRBD2. Germline assignment: CDR1 MNHNS and CDR2 SASEGT. V shed 2 bases, J shed 3 bases, and the junction held 3 bases outside the gene matches. This CDR3 is 14 amino acids long. DNA for the CDR3: TGTGCCAGCAGTGAACCAAGCGGGAGCTACGAGCAGTACTTC. It translates to CASSEPSGSYEQYF.

The V and J genes are TRBV7-2 and TRBJ1-4; D not resolved. Per germline, CDR1 SGHTA and CDR2 FQGNSA. The CDR3 totals 15 residues. Trimming took off 6 bases at V and 0 bases at J, with 11 bases between the two ends. In DNA form, the CDR3 reads TGTGCCAGCAGGAGACGGGAGTCAACTAATGAAAAACTGTTTTTT. Encoded protein: CASRRRESTNEKLFF.

The rearrangement joins TRBV4-1 to TRBJ2-5, with D tentatively TRBD2 (5 bases). Looked up from germline, CDR1 is MGHRA and CDR2 is YSYEKL. CDR3 size: 18 residues. The V end lost 1 base, the J end lost 0 bases, and 18 bases lay between the germline ends. The CDR3 bases are TGCGCCAGCAGCCAAGTCGTTCGGGGTACCCACTACCAAGAGACCCAGTACTTC. As protein: CASSQVVRGTHYQETQYF.

V and J are TRBV27 and TRBJ2-5; 12 nucleotides agree with TRBD1. Trimming removed 4 bases from V and 5 bases from J; junction bases left unmatched: 5. The CDR3 runs 15 residues. CDR1 is MNHEY and CDR2 is SMNVEV in the germline V gene (reference sequence). In DNA form, the CDR3 reads TGTGCCAGCAGTTACTCCGGGACAGGGGGCGAGACCCAGTACTTC. Amino acid sequence: CASSYSGTGGETQYF.

The rearrangement uses TRBV29-1 and TRBJ2-1, with 10 bases lining up with TRBD2. This CDR3 spans 15 amino acids. Per germline, CDR1 SQVTM and CDR2 ANQGSEA. V trimming: 4 bases; J trimming: 1 base; junction bases outside the gene matches: 4. The CDR3 region is CSVGRAGGSYNEQFF. CDR3 sequence (DNA): TGCAGCGTTGGACGAGCGGGAGGGTCCTACAATGAGCAGTTCTTC.